The T cell receptor (beta chain) described here comes from a study of T cell repertoires in cytomegalovirus infection. TCRdb called the reads again in MiXCR, with one record for every CDR3 protein. The table lists around 300,000 distinct CDR3 sequences, roughly 23% of them singletons. V was clipped by 5 bases and J by 2 bases; unmatched bases: 4. This CDR3 has 14 residues. Germline CDR1 and CDR2: MNHEY and SVGAGI. This clonotype was recorded many times. The sequence was obtained from a human donor in good health (CMV status not recorded). Some clones in this sample may be carry-over from other donors' samples. The specimen was PBMCs. This chain uses TRBV6-5 with TRBJ2-3; 7 bases fit TRBD2. CDR3 coding DNA: TGTGCCAGCAGTCTAGCGGATATCACAGATACGCAGTATTTT. It yields the protein CASSLADITDTQYF.